These T cell receptor beta chains were read from a single sample in a study of cytomegalovirus exposure and HLA in healthy donors. Sequencing was performed with immunoSEQ multiplex PCR; in TCRdb, only in-frame clones are kept and a portion is missing. The sample contains approximately 180,000 clones, roughly 78% of which appear only once. Material for sequencing was PBMCs. The source of these receptors is a woman aged 50 to 65 in good health and CMV-seropositive. CDR3s include the opening cysteine and the closing phenylalanine or tryptophan. A D gene is named only where the DNA matches it firmly. Clone size appears in some rows only: once, few, many, or a class for an expanded clone.

>TRBJ1-4|-|-|TRBV1
TGCACCAGCAGCCAGGACAGGGTGGATGAAAAACTGTTTTTT
CTSSQDRVDEKLFF
>TRBJ1-2|-|-|TRBV10-1
TGCGCCAGCAGTGCCCAGAGACTCTATGGCTACACCTTC
CASSAQRLYGYTF
>TRBJ1-1|-|-|TRBV6-5
TGTGCCAGCACCCCCCAGGGGAGCACTGAAGCTTTCTTT
CASTPQGSTEAFF
>TRBJ1-1|once|-|TRBV18
TGTGCCAGCTCACCACCCTTGAGGTCTGAAGCTTTCTTT
CASSPPLRSEAFF
>TRBJ1-5|-|-|TRBV7-9
TGTGCCAGCAGCTTTGGGCAGCAAGATCAGCCCCAGCATTTT
CASSFGQQDQPQHF
>TRBJ2-2|-|-|TRBV21-1
TGTGCCAGCAGCCCCCGCGGTCCGAACACCGGGGAGCTGTTTTTT
CASSPRGPNTGELFF
>TRBJ1-1|-|-|TRBV11-2
TGTGCCAGCAGCCTTGAGATTGACGCGGTGGATGAAGCTTTCTTT
CASSLEIDAVDEAFF
>TRBJ1-6|-|-|TRBV5-1
TGCGCCAGCAGTTTCCGGGACGCGGGGAATTCACCCCTCCACTTT
CASSFRDAGNSPLHF
>TRBJ1-2|-|-|TRBV5-4
TGTGCCAGCAGCTTCGGTCGGAACTATGGCTACACCTTC
CASSFGRNYGYTF
>TRBJ2-7|few|-|TRBV7-3
TGTGCCAGGAACAAGAGGGCAGGTCTGTGGTACGAGCAGTACTTC
CARNKRAGLWYEQYF
>TRBJ1-5|few|-|TRBV21-1
TGTGCCAGCAGCAAAGGTGGGAGGGGTGGCAATCAGCCCCAGCATTTT
CASSKGGRGGNQPQHF
>TRBJ2-6|once|-|TRBV29-1
TGCAGCATATCCGGGGGGGACAGTTACTCTGGGGCCAACGTCCTGACTTTC
CSISGGDSYSGANVLTF
>TRBJ2-1|few|TRBD2|TRBV6-1
TGTGCAAGTGACCCGACTAGCGGGGGATTAAATGAGCAGTTCTTC
CASDPTSGGLNEQFF
>TRBJ2-1|-|-|TRBV7-6
TGTGCCAGCAGCTTAGAAGGGGGACGTAACAATGAGCAGTTCTTC
CASSLEGGRNNEQFF
>TRBJ2-3|few|TRBD2|TRBV5-1
TGCGCCAGCAGCTTGAGCGGGGGGAAAACAGATACGCAGTATTTT
CASSLSGGKTDTQYF
>TRBJ1-5|-|-|TRBV2
TGTGCCAGCAGTGGGGCGCGCAATCAGCCCCAGCATTTT
CASSGARNQPQHF
>TRBJ2-2|-|-|TRBV29-1
TGCAGCGTTGATAGTCAGAACACCGGGGAGCTGTTTTTT
CSVDSQNTGELFF
>TRBJ2-2|-|-|TRBV11-2
TGTGCCAGCAGCTGGACAGCGAACACCGGGGAGCTGTTTTTT
CASSWTANTGELFF
>TRBJ2-1|-|TRBD2|TRBV7-3
TGTGCCAGCAGCCCGACTAGCGGGAGGAATGAGCAGTTCTTC
CASSPTSGRNEQFF
>TRBJ2-7|-|-|TRBV7-9
TGTGCCAGCAGCGCCTCGACAGGTCTCCTAACCTACGAGCAGTACTTC
CASSASTGLLTYEQYF
>TRBJ1-2|-|TRBD1|TRBV9
TGTGCCAGCAGCGTAGCCCCCCAGGGGGCGACAGGTGGTGGCTACACCTTC
CASSVAPQGATGGGYTF
>TRBJ1-4|-|-|TRBV12-5
TGTGCTAGTGCCATCCAGGGTAATGAAAAACTGTTTTTT
CASAIQGNEKLFF
>TRBJ2-7|-|-|TRBV6-1
TGTGCCAGCAGTCCCCGGGACTCGGGCCTCTACGAGCAGTACTTC
CASSPRDSGLYEQYF
>TRBJ2-7|few|TRBD2|TRBV29-1
TGCAGCGTTTCCGGGACTAGCGGGGGGTTCTACGAGCAGTACTTC
CSVSGTSGGFYEQYF
>TRBJ2-1|-|TRBD1|TRBV13
TGTGCCAGCAGCTTAATCAGGGGGCGTGAGCAGTTCTTC
CASSLIRGREQFF
>TRBJ2-7|few|-|TRBV29-1
TGCAGCGTTGAAGCCTCCCAGGGCGGGGTCTCCTACGAGCAGTACTTC
CSVEASQGGVSYEQYF
>TRBJ2-7|-|TRBD2|TRBV7-6
TGTGCCAGCAGCGAAGTAGCGGGGGCCACCTTCTACGAGCAGTACTTC
CASSEVAGATFYEQYF
>TRBJ1-6|-|-|TRBV5-6
TGTGCCAGCAGCTCTAGTAATTCACCCCTCCACTTT
CASSSSNSPLHF
>TRBJ2-5|once|TRBD1|TRBV7-9
TGTGCCAGCAGCCGTGGGACAGTCCAAGAGACCCAGTACTTC
CASSRGTVQETQYF